This T cell receptor beta chain was identified in a study of T cell repertoires in cytomegalovirus infection. Study details: CMV epitopes in the study were HLA-C-restricted (recently identified) and HLA-B-restricted (well studied). In public TCR beta signatures, there were indications of both CMV infection and matching HLA type. Study-level results: In two of eight donors, the top clonotype was HLA-C-restricted CMV-specific. Cumulative frequency of public TCR beta families picked out carriers of CMV plus the relevant HLA.

V dropped 5 bases and J dropped 3 bases, with 10 bases sitting between them. The germline V gene encodes CDR1 SGHTA and CDR2 FQGNSA. The CDR3 has 13 residues. TCRdb itself ran the reads through MiXCR, one entry per CDR3 protein. The top ten clones hold roughly 14% of a sample with approximately 310,000 distinct CDR3 sequences, around 25% of them seen once. With regard to this clonotype: Its target is not known.

The sample in question was cultured PBMCs, obtained from culture after CMV antigen stimulation. V and J are TRBV7-2 and TRBJ1-2, with D tentatively TRBD1 (6 bases). The source of this sequence is a human donor in good health (CMV status not recorded). Some clones in this sample may be carry-over from other donors' samples. The chain's CDR3 is CASSEDSYYGYTF. The CDR3 nucleotides read TGTGCCAGCAGCGAGGACAGTTACTATGGCTACACCTTC. Full variable domain (missing parts from reference TRBV7-2 and TRBJ1-2): GAGVSQSPSNKVTEKGKDVELRCDPISGHTALYWYRQSLGQGLEFLIYFQGNSAPDKSGLPSDRFSAERTGGSVSTLTIQRTQQEDSAVYLCASSEDSYYGYTFGSGTRLTVV.